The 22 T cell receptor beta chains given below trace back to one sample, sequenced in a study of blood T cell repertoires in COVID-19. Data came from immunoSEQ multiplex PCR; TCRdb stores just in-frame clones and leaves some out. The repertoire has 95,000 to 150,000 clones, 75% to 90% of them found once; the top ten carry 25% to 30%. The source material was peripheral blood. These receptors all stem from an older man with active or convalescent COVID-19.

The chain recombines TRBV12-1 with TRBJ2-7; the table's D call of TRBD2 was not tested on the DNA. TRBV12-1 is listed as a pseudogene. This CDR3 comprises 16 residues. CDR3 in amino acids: CASSHGGSRVSYEQYF. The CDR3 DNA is TGTGCCAGCAGCCATGGTGGTAGCCGAGTCTCCTACGAGCAGTACTTC.

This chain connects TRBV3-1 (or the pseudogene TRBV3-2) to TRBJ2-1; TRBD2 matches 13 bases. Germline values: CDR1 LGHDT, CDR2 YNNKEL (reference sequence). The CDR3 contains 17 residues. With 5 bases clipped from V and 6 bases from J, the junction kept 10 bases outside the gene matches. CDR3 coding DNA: TGTGCCAGCAGCTCACGGACTAGCGGGAGAATCCCCAATGAGCAGTTCTTC. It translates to CASSSRTSGRIPNEQFF.

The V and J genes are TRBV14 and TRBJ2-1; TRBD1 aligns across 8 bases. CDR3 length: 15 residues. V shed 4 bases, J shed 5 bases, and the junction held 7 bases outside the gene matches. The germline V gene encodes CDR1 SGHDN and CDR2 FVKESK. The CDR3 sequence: CASSRRDRYHNEQFF. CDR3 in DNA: TGTGCCAGCAGCCGTAGGGACAGGTACCACAATGAGCAGTTCTTC.

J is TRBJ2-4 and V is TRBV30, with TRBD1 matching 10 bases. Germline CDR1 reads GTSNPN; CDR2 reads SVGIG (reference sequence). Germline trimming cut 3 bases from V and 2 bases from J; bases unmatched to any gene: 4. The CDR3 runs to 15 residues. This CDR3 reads CAWSGTGVSKNIQYF. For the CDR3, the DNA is TGTGCCTGGAGCGGGACAGGGGTATCCAAAAACATTCAGTACTTC.

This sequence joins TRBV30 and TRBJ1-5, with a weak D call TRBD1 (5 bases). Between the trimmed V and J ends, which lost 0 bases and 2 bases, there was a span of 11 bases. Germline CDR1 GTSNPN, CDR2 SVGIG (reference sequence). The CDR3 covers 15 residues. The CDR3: CAWSVRGWGNQPQHF. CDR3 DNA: TGTGCCTGGAGTGTACGGGGGTGGGGCAATCAGCCCCAGCATTTT.

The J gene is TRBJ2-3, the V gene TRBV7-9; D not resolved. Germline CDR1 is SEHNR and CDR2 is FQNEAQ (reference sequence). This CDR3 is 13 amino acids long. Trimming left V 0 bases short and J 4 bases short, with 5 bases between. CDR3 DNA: TGTGCCAGCAGCTTAGCGAGCCCAGATACGCAGTATTTT. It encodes CASSLASPDTQYF.

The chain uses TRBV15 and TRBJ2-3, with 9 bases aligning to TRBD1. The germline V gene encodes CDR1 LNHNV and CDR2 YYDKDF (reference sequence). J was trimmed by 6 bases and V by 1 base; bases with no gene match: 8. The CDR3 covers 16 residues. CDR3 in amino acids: CATSRGGQGRSDTQYF. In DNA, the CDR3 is TGTGCCACCAGCAGAGGGGGACAGGGAAGGTCCGATACGCAGTATTTT. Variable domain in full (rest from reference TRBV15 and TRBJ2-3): DAMVIQNPRYQVTQFGKPVTLSCSQTLNHNVMYWYQQKSSQAPKLLFHYYDKDFNNEADTPDNFQSRRPNTSFCFLDIRSPGLGDTAMYLCATSRGGQGRSDTQYFGPGTRLTVL.

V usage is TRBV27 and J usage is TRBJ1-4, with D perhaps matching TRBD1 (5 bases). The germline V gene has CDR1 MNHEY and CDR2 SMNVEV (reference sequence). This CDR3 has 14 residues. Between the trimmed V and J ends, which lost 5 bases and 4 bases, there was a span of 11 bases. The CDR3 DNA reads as TGTGCCAGCAGTCAGACAGAGTATAATGAAAAACTGTTTTTT. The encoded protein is CASSQTEYNEKLFF.

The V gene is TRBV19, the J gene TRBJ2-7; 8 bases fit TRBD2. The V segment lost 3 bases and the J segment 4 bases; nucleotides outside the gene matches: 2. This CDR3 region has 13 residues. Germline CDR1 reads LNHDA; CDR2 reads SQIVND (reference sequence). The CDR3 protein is CASSMLAGYEQYF. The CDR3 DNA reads TGTGCCAGTAGTATGTTAGCGGGATACGAGCAGTACTTC.

The CDR3 here is CASSLQEPNEQFF. The CDR3 nucleotides read TGCGCCAGCAGCTTACAAGAACCTAATGAGCAGTTCTTC. The gene calls are TRBV5-1 and TRBJ2-1; no reliable D call. This CDR3 contains 13 residues. The germline CDR1 and CDR2 sequences are SGHRS and YFSETQ. Trimming stripped 2 bases from V and 7 bases from J, with 10 bases between.

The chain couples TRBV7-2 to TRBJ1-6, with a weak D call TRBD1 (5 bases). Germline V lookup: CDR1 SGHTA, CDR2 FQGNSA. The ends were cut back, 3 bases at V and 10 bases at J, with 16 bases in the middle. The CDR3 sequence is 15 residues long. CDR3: CASSFGAGLGSPLHF. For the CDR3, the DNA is TGTGCCAGCAGCTTTGGGGCAGGCTTAGGCTCACCCCTCCACTTT.

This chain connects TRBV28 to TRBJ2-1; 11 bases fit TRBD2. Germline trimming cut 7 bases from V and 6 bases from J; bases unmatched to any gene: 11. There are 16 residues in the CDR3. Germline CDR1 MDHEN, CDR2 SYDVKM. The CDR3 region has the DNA TGTGCCAGCAAGGCACAAGCTAGCGGGAGGACCAATGAGCAGTTCTTC. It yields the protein CASKAQASGRTNEQFF.

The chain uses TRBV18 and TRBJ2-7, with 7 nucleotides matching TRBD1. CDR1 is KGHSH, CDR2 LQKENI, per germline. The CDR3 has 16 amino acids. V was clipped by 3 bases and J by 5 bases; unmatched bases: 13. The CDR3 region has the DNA TGTGCCAGCTCACCCAAGGACAGGTCCCTTAGCAACGAGCAGTACTTC. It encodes CASSPKDRSLSNEQYF.

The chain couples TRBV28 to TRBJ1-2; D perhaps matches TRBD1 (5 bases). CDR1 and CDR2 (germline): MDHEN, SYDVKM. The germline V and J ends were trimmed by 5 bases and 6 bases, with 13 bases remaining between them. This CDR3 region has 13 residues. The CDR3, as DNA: TGTGCCAGCAGTCTGAAGGGGTCCCATGGCTACACCTTC. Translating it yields CASSLKGSHGYTF.

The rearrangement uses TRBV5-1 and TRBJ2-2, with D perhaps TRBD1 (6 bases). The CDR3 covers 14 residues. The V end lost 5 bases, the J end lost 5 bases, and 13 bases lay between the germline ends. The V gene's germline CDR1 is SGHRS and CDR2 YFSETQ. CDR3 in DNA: TGCGCCAGCAGATCGGCAGGGGAAACCGGGGAGCTGTTTTTT. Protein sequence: CASRSAGETGELFF.

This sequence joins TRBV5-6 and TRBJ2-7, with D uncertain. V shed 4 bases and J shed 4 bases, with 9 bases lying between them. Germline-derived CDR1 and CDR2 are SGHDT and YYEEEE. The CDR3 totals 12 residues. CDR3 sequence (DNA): TGTGCCAGCAGCCGCACGAGTTACGAGCAGTACTTC. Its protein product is CASSRTSYEQYF. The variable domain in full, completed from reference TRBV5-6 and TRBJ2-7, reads DAGVTQSPTHLIKTRGQQVTLRCSPKSGHDTVSWYQQALGQGPQFIFQYYEEEERQRGNFPDRFSGHQFPNYSSELNVNALLLGDSALYLCASSRTSYEQYFGPGTRLTVT.

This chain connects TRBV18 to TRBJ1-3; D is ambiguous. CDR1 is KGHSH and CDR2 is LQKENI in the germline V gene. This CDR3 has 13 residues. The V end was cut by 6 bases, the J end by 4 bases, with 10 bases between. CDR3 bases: TGTGCCAGCTCCCCAGACGGGGGAAACACCATATATTTT. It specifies CASSPDGGNTIYF.

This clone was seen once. Here the CDR3 reads CASSLGQGGVRQETQYF. The CDR3 coding sequence is TGTGCCAGCAGTTTGGGGCAGGGGGGCGTTCGACAAGAGACCCAGTACTTC. The chain links TRBV28 to TRBJ2-5; possibly TRBD1 for D (7 bases). The CDR3 is 17 amino acids. Germline CDR1 is MDHEN and CDR2 is SYDVKM. Deletions cut 3 bases from V and 2 bases from J, with 19 bases between. The full variable domain, rest sourced from reference TRBV28 and TRBJ2-5, is DVKVTQSSRYLVKRTGEKVFLECVQDMDHENMFWYRQDPGLGLRLIYFSYDVKMKEKGDIPEGYSVSREKKERFSLILESASTNQTSMYLCASSLGQGGVRQETQYFGPGTRLLVL.

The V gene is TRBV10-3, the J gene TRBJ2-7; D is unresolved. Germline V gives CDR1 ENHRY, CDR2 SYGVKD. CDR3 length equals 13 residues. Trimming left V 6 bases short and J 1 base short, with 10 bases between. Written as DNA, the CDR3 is TGTGCCATCAGGAGGAGTCTTTCCTACGAGCAGTACTTC. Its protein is CAIRRSLSYEQYF.

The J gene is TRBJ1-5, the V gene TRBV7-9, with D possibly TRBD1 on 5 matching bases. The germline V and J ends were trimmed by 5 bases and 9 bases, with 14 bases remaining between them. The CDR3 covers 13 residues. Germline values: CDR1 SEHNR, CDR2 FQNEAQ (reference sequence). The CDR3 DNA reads TGTGCCAGCAGCACCGATCAAAGGGGGCCCCAGCATTTT. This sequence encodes CASSTDQRGPQHF.

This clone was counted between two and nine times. The CDR3 sequence is CASTPSGSIYNEQFF. The CDR3 coding sequence is TGTGCCAGCACCCCTAGCGGGAGTATCTACAATGAGCAGTTCTTC. V is TRBV9 and J is TRBJ2-1, with 10 bases identical to TRBD2. Trimming cost V 6 bases and J 3 bases; bases outside gene matches: 6. The CDR3 has 15 amino acids. CDR1 SGDLS and CDR2 YYNGEE come from the germline V gene.

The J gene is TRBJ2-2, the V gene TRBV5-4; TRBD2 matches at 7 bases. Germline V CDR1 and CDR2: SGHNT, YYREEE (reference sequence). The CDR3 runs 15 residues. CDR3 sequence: CAFLGEGLHTGELFF. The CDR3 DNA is TGTGCTTTTCTCGGGGAGGGACTCCACACCGGGGAGCTGTTTTTT.